What follows are 20 T cell receptor beta chains derived from one specimen sequenced in a study of T-cell memory formation after mild COVID-19. TCRdb re-analysed the 5' RACE reads in MiXCR, keeping a single row per CDR3 protein. Here the sample spans roughly 130,000 distinct CDR3 sequences, approximately 5.9% being singletons. Sequenced: PBMCs or a T cell subset sorted from them (not recorded which). Receptors originate from an adult woman who had mild COVID-19 (a few samples of this study predate the infection). Cell type and time point are not known.

The J gene is TRBJ2-7, the V gene TRBV7-2, with 12 nucleotides matching TRBD2. Germline CDR1 and CDR2: SGHTA and FQGNSA. V was pared by 4 bases and J by 7 bases, with 2 bases of the junction left unmatched. This CDR3 is built from 13 residues. CDR3 residues: CASSSTSGREQYF. CDR3 nucleotides: TGTGCCAGCAGCTCGACTAGCGGGAGAGAGCAGTACTTC. The full variable domain, its missing parts supplied by reference TRBV7-2 and TRBJ2-7, is GAGVSQSPSNKVTEKGKDVELRCDPISGHTALYWYRQSLGQGLEFLIYFQGNSAPDKSGLPSDRFSAERTGGSVSTLTIQRTQQEDSAVYLCASSSTSGREQYFGPGTRLTVT.

This clonotype was counted many times. V gene TRBV7-2 combines with J gene TRBJ2-1; TRBD2 aligns across 12 bases. CDR1 is SGHTA, CDR2 FQGNSA, per germline. The length of the CDR3 is 16 residues. The J segment lost 7 bases and the V segment lost 5 bases, leaving 9 bases of the junction unmatched. CDR3 in DNA: TGTGCCAGCAGCGAGGTAGGACTAGCGGGATCAAATGAGCAGTTCTTC. Translation: CASSEVGLAGSNEQFF.

V gene TRBV23-1 combines with J gene TRBJ1-5; 7 positions match TRBD1. TRBV23-1 is identified as an open reading frame with a role that is uncertain. V dropped 0 bases and J dropped 1; count of bases not matched to a gene: 6. The CDR3 consists of 17 residues. The CDR3 DNA follows: TGCGCCAGCAGTCAATCGGGGGAGGGGGCGAGCAATCAGCCCCAGCATTTT. It is translated as CASSQSGEGASNQPQHF.

V and J are TRBV30 and TRBJ1-1; 8 nucleotides align to TRBD1. V shed 4 bases and J 3 bases; nucleotides not matched to a gene: 1. The germline V gene encodes CDR1 GTSNPN and CDR2 SVGIG (reference sequence). This CDR3 spans 12 amino acids. CDR3 residues: CAWTGGYTEAFF. As DNA, the CDR3 is TGTGCCTGGACAGGGGGCTACACTGAAGCTTTCTTT.

In this sample, this clonotype turned up many times. This chain uses TRBV7-7 with TRBJ1-5; a weak D match, TRBD1 (6 bases). The V end lost 5 bases, the J end lost 6 bases, and 11 bases lay between the germline ends. CDR1 SSHAT and CDR2 FNYEAQ come from the germline V gene (reference sequence). CDR3 size: 13 residues. CDR3 residues: CASSQGQGQPQHF. The CDR3 DNA reads TGTGCCAGCAGCCAGGGGCAGGGTCAGCCCCAGCATTTT. Together with reference TRBV7-7 and TRBJ1-5, the CDR3 gives the full variable domain: GAGVSQSPRYKVTKRGQDVTLRCDPISSHATLYWYQQALGQGPEFLTYFNYEAQPDKSGLPSDRFSAERPEGSISTLTIQRTEQRDSAMYRCASSQGQGQPQHFGDGTRLSIL.

This clonotype was seen a few times. The chain employs TRBV5-1 and TRBJ2-7; 11 bases are a match to TRBD1. Germline V gene data show CDR1 as SGHRS and CDR2 as YFSETQ. CDR3 length: 15 residues. Trimming cost V 3 bases and J 5 bases; bases outside gene matches: 7. The CDR3 nucleotides are TGCGCCAGCAGCTCTGGACAGGGGGCGCGAAACGAGCAGTACTTC. It specifies CASSSGQGARNEQYF.

In its sample, this clonotype was seen a few times. V is TRBV20-1 and J is TRBJ2-1; 10 bases line up with TRBD2. Germline assignment: CDR1 DFQATT and CDR2 SNEGSKA (reference sequence). The CDR3 is made up of 14 amino acids. V lost 5 bases, J lost 7 bases, and 8 bases stayed unmatched. The CDR3 reads CSASAPTSGNEQFF. CDR3 nucleotide sequence: TGCAGTGCTTCAGCCCCGACTAGCGGGAATGAGCAGTTCTTC.

This clonotype occurred many times. Its ends do not fully match the called genes, so a read error is possible. The rearrangement joins TRBV20-1 to TRBJ2-5; D perhaps matches TRBD2 (6 bases). The CDR3 extends over 15 amino acids. Germline assignment: CDR1 DFQATT and CDR2 SNEGSKA (reference sequence). The CDR3 bases are TGCAGTGTTAGACCCGGACTACCCTTCCAAGAGACCCAGTACTTC. Translating it yields CSVRPGLPFQETQYF.

This clonotype was picked up a small number of times. The CDR3: CATSDRTSGGKETQYF. The DNA of the CDR3 is TGTGCCACCAGTGATCGGACTAGCGGGGGGAAAGAGACCCAGTACTTC. The chain joins TRBV24-1 to TRBJ2-5; 14 bases align to TRBD2. Germline V gene sequence: CDR1 KGHDR, CDR2 SFDVKD. V gave up 3 bases and J gave up 3 bases; unmatched junction bases: 2. The CDR3 contains 16 residues.

This clonotype has more than one count but fewer than ten. This chain links TRBV6-2 or TRBV6-3 with TRBJ1-1; tentatively, D is TRBD1 (5 bases). The CDR3 totals 14 residues. Trimming shortened V by 5 bases and J by 4 bases, and 14 bases separated the two germline ends. The V gene's germline CDR1 is MNHEY and CDR2 SVGEGT. The CDR3 loop is CASSRQGSRTEAFF. As DNA, the CDR3 is TGTGCCAGCAGTCGGCAGGGCTCCCGCACTGAAGCTTTCTTT.

This clonotype turned up a few times. This chain links TRBV7-2 with TRBJ1-1; maybe TRBD1 (5 bases). The CDR3 loop spans 14 amino acids. V was shortened by 6 bases and J by 8 bases, with 19 bases between the two germline ends. Germline assignment: CDR1 SGHTA and CDR2 FQGNSA. CDR3 amino acids: CASSSRVVSGEAFF. The CDR3 region has the DNA TGTGCCAGCAGTTCCAGGGTGGTAAGTGGCGAAGCTTTCTTT.

The chain is built from TRBV9 and TRBJ1-1; D possibly corresponds to TRBD1 (5 bases). V lost 3 bases, J lost 2 bases, and 11 bases lay in between. This CDR3 is 14 amino acids long. CDR1 SGDLS and CDR2 YYNGEE come from the germline V gene. The CDR3 DNA reads TGTGCCAGCAGCGCCCGACAGAGCAACACTGAAGCTTTCTTT. Protein product: CASSARQSNTEAFF.

This clonotype appeared many times. This rearrangement joins TRBV3-1 to TRBJ1-6; D remains ambiguous. Germline V lookup: CDR1 LGHDT, CDR2 YNNKEL (reference sequence). V shed 0 bases and J shed 6 bases, with 15 bases lying between them. The CDR3 extends over 17 amino acids. The CDR3 is CASSQDPGLLLNSPLHF. The CDR3 DNA follows: TGTGCCAGCAGCCAAGATCCCGGACTGCTACTTAATTCACCCCTCCACTTT. The complete variable domain, with remaining parts taken from reference TRBV3-1 and TRBJ1-6, reads DTAVSQTPKYLVTQMGNDKSIKCEQNLGHDTMYWYKQDSKKFLKIMFSYNNKELIINETVPNRFSPKSPDKAHLNLHINSLELGDSAVYFCASSQDPGLLLNSPLHFGNGTRLTVT.

Many counts were recorded for this clonotype. The chain joins TRBV7-2 to TRBJ2-1; tentatively, D is TRBD1 or TRBD2 (6 bases each). In germline, CDR1 is SGHTA, CDR2 FQGNSA. With 5 bases removed from V and 5 bases from J, the gap between germline ends came to 19 bases. The CDR3 runs to 16 residues. The CDR3 DNA reads as TGTGCCAGCAGCGCCTTCTTGGCGGGGACACACAATGAGCAGTTCTTC. Translating it yields CASSAFLAGTHNEQFF.

The chain joins TRBV12-3 or TRBV12-4 to TRBJ2-7; D is possibly TRBD1 (6 bases). The CDR3 extends over 13 amino acids. The germline V and J ends were trimmed by 3 bases and 3 bases, with 9 bases remaining between them. CDR3 sequence: CASSLDSHYEQYF. The CDR3 nucleotides are TGTGCCAGCAGTTTGGACAGCCACTACGAGCAGTACTTC.

The CDR3: CSAPGLGLQETQYF. The CDR3 region has the DNA TGCAGTGCTCCGGGACTAGGGTTACAAGAGACCCAGTACTTC. The chain uses TRBV20-1 and TRBJ2-5, with TRBD2 matching 8 bases. This CDR3 contains 14 residues. Germline CDR1 is DFQATT and CDR2 is SNEGSKA (reference sequence). J lost 2 bases, V lost 5 bases, and 7 bases had no gene match.

In its sample, this clonotype was seen many times. The chain carries TRBV7-9 and TRBJ2-6; unclear D gene. Looked up from germline, CDR1 is SEHNR and CDR2 is FQNEAQ (reference sequence). The CDR3 consists of 14 residues. V was trimmed by 8 bases and J by 0 bases, leaving 8 bases between them. The CDR3: CASFLFSGANVLTF. The CDR3 DNA is TGTGCCAGCTTCCTCTTCTCTGGGGCCAACGTCCTGACTTTC.

This clonotype was found many times. The J gene is TRBJ2-5, the V gene TRBV20-1; 11 nucleotides agree with TRBD1. The CDR3 is 14 residues long. Germline V CDR1 and CDR2: DFQATT, SNEGSKA (reference sequence). V gave up 5 bases and J gave up 5 bases; unmatched junction bases: 7. The CDR3 DNA reads TGCAGTGCTTCCCGGACAGGGGGCTGGGAGACCCAGTACTTC. Its translation is CSASRTGGWETQYF.

This clonotype has ten or more counts. This sequence joins TRBV29-1 and TRBJ2-5; D gene unclear. Trimming took off 4 bases at V and 1 base at J, with 7 bases between the two ends. The V gene's germline CDR1 is SQVTM and CDR2 ANQGSEA. This CDR3 region has 12 residues. CDR3 amino acids: CSVGRAQETQYF. The CDR3 DNA is TGCAGCGTTGGTCGCGCCCAAGAGACCCAGTACTTC. Together with reference TRBV29-1 and TRBJ2-5, the CDR3 gives the full variable domain: SAVISQKPSRDICQRGTSLTIQCQVDSQVTMMFWYRQQPGQSLTLIATANQGSEATYESGFVIDKFPISRPNLTFSTLTVSNMSPEDSSIYLCSVGRAQETQYFGPGTRLLVL.

This clonotype showed up just a few times. The rearrangement links TRBV4-2 to TRBJ1-1, with TRBD1 as a possible D gene (5 bases). CDR3 length equals 14 residues. V was cut by 1 base and J by 4 bases, with 10 bases left in between. Germline V gives CDR1 LGHNA, CDR2 YNFKEQ. This chain's CDR3 is CASSQGGAATEAFF. The CDR3 DNA follows: TGTGCCAGCAGCCAAGGAGGGGCGGCCACTGAAGCTTTCTTT.